One and the same sample provided the 7 T cell receptor beta chains below, sequenced in a study of regulatory T cells in long-lasting Graves disease. Time point: persistent/refractory GD, antithyroid drugs over 5 years with positive TRAb. Extracted RNA from PBMCs served as the source of the TCR library. Arm-PCR with iRepertoire HTBI primers amplified the CDR3 regions for these TCR beta libraries. TCRdb ran MiXCR on the multiplex PCR reads and lists one entry per CDR3 protein. The table records about 660,000 distinct CDR3 sequences, 30% of them present only once. This material consisted of peripheral blood mononuclear cells (PBMCs), taken when the disease was refractory, from a patient treated with antithyroid drugs. Every receptor here comes from a female donor with Graves disease.

This clonotype was seen many times. The rearrangement joins TRBV10-3 to TRBJ2-7; 9 bases fit TRBD1. The CDR3 sequence is 14 residues long. V was clipped by 4 bases and J by 2 bases; unmatched bases: 3. From germline, CDR1 is ENHRY and CDR2 SYGVKD. The CDR3 sequence: CAISVGQGTYEQYF. The CDR3 DNA reads TGTGCCATCAGTGTGGGACAGGGAACCTACGAGCAGTACTTC.

This clonotype has only a few counts. The chain employs TRBV7-9 and TRBJ1-4, with 7 bases lining up with TRBD1. Germline CDR1 SEHNR, CDR2 FQNEAQ (reference sequence). V lost 5 bases to trimming and J lost 5 bases; unmatched junction nucleotides: 8. This CDR3 has 15 amino acids. The CDR3 bases are TGTGCCAGCAGCGTACCGGGACAGATAAATGAAAAACTGTTTTTT. Its protein is CASSVPGQINEKLFF.

This clonotype has more than one count but fewer than ten. The rearrangement links TRBV2 to TRBJ2-7, with 9 nucleotides matching TRBD2. CDR1 is SNHLY, CDR2 FYNNEI, per germline. V lost 3 bases and J lost 3; bases outside the gene matches: 12. The CDR3 is made up of 17 amino acids. CDR3 sequence reads: CASSDEGLALTGYEQYF. DNA of the CDR3: TGTGCCAGCAGTGATGAAGGACTAGCGCTAACGGGCTACGAGCAGTACTTC.

This clonotype has only a few counts. The chain uses TRBV11-2 and TRBJ2-2, with D perhaps TRBD1 or TRBD2 (5 bases each). The CDR3 has 15 amino acids. Germline V CDR1 and CDR2: SGHAT, FQNNGV. The V end lost 3 bases, the J end lost 6 bases, and 14 bases lay between the germline ends. The DNA of the CDR3 is TGTGCCAGCAGCTTTGGGGGAAGGGGTTCCGGGGAGCTGTTTTTT. Residues: CASSFGGRGSGELFF.

The V call is TRBV5-1, the J call TRBJ2-5, with a possible D match to TRBD2 (6 bases). The CDR3 sequence is 16 residues long. Germline V lookup: CDR1 SGHRS, CDR2 YFSETQ. Trimming pared 0 bases from V and 5 bases from J, leaving 17 bases between. The CDR3, as DNA: TGCGCCAGCAGCTTGGCGGTCGGAAGGCTAGCGGAGACCCAGTACTTC. Its translation is CASSLAVGRLAETQYF.

The genes are TRBV19 and TRBJ2-2; weak D call: TRBD1 (6 bases). Germline V lookup: CDR1 LNHDA, CDR2 SQIVND (reference sequence). The germline V and J ends were trimmed by 6 bases and 0 bases, with 11 bases remaining between them. The CDR3 length is 15 residues. The CDR3 region is CASSQGFSNTGELFF. CDR3 bases: TGTGCCAGTAGCCAGGGGTTTTCGAACACCGGGGAGCTGTTTTTT.

On this clonotype itself: A much larger clone is a single base away; this may be a read error. The chain links TRBV6-2 or TRBV6-3 to TRBJ1-1; D possibly corresponds to TRBD1 (5 bases). The V end was cut by 2 bases, the J end by 3 bases, with 7 bases between. This CDR3 is 13 amino acids long. CDR1 and CDR2 (germline): MNHEY, SVGEGT. The CDR3 nucleotides are TGTGCCAGCAGTTACGAGGGGTACACTGAAGCTTTCTTT. This translates into CASSYEGYTEAFF.